This TCR beta chain is from a study of blood T cell repertoires in COVID-19. About the research overall: PBMCs, B-cell-depleted T cells, or T cells were the source of the cDNA or gDNA that made up the material.

The CDR3 length is 14 residues. CDR1 MNHEY and CDR2 SVGAGI come from the germline V gene. V gave up 8 bases and J gave up 4 bases, with 15 bases separating them. Participants, about 18 to 90 years old, spanned approximately 26 US areas. Two consecutive negative NP/OP PCR tests, clearance, or resolved symptoms defined Cohort 3 recovery. Methods used by the authors: How many nucleated cells were present was estimated from reference gene primer amplification. Produced via immunoSEQ multiplex PCR; TCRdb's table is partial and in-frame only. V, J and clone size were drawn from that table, and D and trimming were deduced from the DNA. The repertoire consists of about 380,000 clones, with more than 85% occurring once and the leading ten covering around 3%. A word on this clone: Other nucleotide sequences in the sample specify the same CDR3.

The sequenced sample was PBMCs or T cells enriched from blood (not recorded which). The TCR sequence derives from a woman aged 30 to 39 who had recovered from COVID-19. V usage is TRBV6-5 and J usage is TRBJ1-3, with D possibly TRBD1 on 5 matching bases. In DNA, the CDR3 is TGTGCCAGCTCCTATGGGGGGAGCGGAAACACCATATATTTT. Translation: CASSYGGSGNTIYF.